This TCR beta chain was recorded in a study of T-cell reconstitution after alpha-beta-depleted transplantation in children (dated by TCRdb to the mid-2010s). General notes on the study: T-cell immune reconstitution after TCRalphabeta/CD19-depleted allogeneic hematopoietic cell transplantation in children was quantitatively tracked in the study by means of TCR repertoire profiling.

Library preparation employed PCR. The listed sequencing device is Illumina HiSeq 2500. To normalize quantification of the TCRbeta repertoire, the TCR libraries were built with molecular barcoding that relied on unique molecular identifiers. TCRdb handled the public reads itself, with Q25 trimming in fastp and clone calling in MiXCR, and kept productive beta chains. Each CDR3 protein appears once, grouped with its most common genes and DNA. The table for this sample lists hundreds of thousands of distinct CDR3 sequences; under 15% of them were counted only once. In total, the top ten clones hold roughly 5.4% of the sample. The germline V gene gives CDR1 as LGHNA and CDR2 as YSLEER. Spanning cysteine to phenylalanine, the CDR3 consists of 15 amino acids. Of all the DNA, just the CDR3 is kept, 45 bases in frame from base 1. Trimming costs V 0 bases and J 7 bases, and their ends lie 10 bases apart. This clonotype was counted between two and nine times. Its antigen is not yet known. No base quality information exists; no much larger clone differs at one position.

The sample in question was PBMCs from the stem cell graft donor, obtained from the stem cell graft. The chain employs TRBV4-3 and TRBJ1-6; the D gene cannot be resolved reliably. This TCR was recovered from a human donor who donated a stem cell graft to a child with combined immunodeficiency. The DNA reads TGCGCCAGCAGCCAAGATTCTCCCCAGAATTCACCCCTCCACTTT. Translated, this gives CASSQDSPQNSPLHF.